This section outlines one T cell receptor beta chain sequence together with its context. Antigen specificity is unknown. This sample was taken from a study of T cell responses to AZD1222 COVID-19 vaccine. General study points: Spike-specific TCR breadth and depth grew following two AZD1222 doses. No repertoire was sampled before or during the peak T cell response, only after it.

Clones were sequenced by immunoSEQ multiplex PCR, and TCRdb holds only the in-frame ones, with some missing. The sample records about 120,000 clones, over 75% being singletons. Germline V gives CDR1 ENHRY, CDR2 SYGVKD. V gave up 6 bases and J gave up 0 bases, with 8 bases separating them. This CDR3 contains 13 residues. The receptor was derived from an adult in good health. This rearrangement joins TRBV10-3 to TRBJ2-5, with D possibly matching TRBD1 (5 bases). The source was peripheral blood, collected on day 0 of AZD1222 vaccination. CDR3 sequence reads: CAISQGYQETQYF. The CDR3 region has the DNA TGTGCCATCAGCCAGGGATACCAAGAGACCCAGTACTTC.